This T cell receptor (beta chain) was identified in a study of shared clonotypes between healthy human individuals. About this clone itself: Antigen specificity is unknown.

The material for each subset, its genomic DNA, was split evenly across several immunoSEQ plates. Some clones are missing from TCRdb's copy, which holds only in-frame ones; the method was immunoSEQ multiplex PCR. The table includes about 2.5 million clones, roughly 90% detected once. Study-wide points: Limited genetic and exposure-history diversity came from having few donors.

Germline CDR1 SEHNR, CDR2 FQNEAQ (reference sequence). Trimming at V came to 4 bases and at J to 0 bases, leaving 7 bases not matched to a gene. The CDR3 is 16 residues long. The material sequenced was naive CD4+ T cells from PBMCs. Subset reported: CD45RA+ positively selected. V is TRBV7-9 and J is TRBJ2-7, with 9 bases aligning to TRBD1. The clonotype comes from a man aged 18 to 29 in good health. Some clones in this sample may be carry-over from other donors' samples. CDR3: CASSSTGTGSSYEQYF. The DNA for the CDR3 is TGTGCCAGCAGCTCTACCGGGACAGGGTCCTCCTACGAGCAGTACTTC.